Below are 13 T cell receptor beta chains sequenced from a single sample in a study of T cells in Graves' hyperthyroidism and ophthalmopathy. Researchers amplified the TCR beta CDR3 regions from RNA transcripts. In the first-round RT-PCR of the TCR CDR3, the HTBI primer set was used. MiXCR, applied by TCRdb to the multiplex PCR reads, yields one record per CDR3 protein. The sample consists of approximately 400,000 distinct CDR3 sequences, more than 12% of them appearing once. The sample consisted of blood. These receptors originate from a woman in her twenties or thirties with Graves' ophthalmopathy.

This clonotype was picked up a small number of times. A read error is possible here, since a much larger clone lies one base away. The chain links TRBV20-1 to TRBJ1-5; D perhaps matches TRBD1 (5 bases). Trimming cost V 6 bases and J 1 base, with 13 bases left between them. The CDR3 is made up of 14 amino acids. Germline V lookup: CDR1 DFQATT, CDR2 SNEGSKA (reference sequence). The DNA for the CDR3 is TGCAGTGCGGGACGGGGGGACAGCAATCAGCCCCAGCATTTT. Translated, it gives CSAGRGDSNQPQHF.

The chain employs TRBV7-9 and TRBJ1-2; D is unclear. Germline V gene lookup returns CDR1 SEHNR and CDR2 FQNEAQ (reference sequence). The CDR3 sequence is 15 residues long. V lost 5 bases and J lost 7, with 20 bases in between. DNA of the CDR3: TGTGCCAGCAGCCTACCTGGGAACCCTTATTTTGGCTACACCTTC. It encodes CASSLPGNPYFGYTF. Supplemented by reference TRBV7-9 and TRBJ1-2, the full variable domain reads DTGVSQNPRHKITKRGQNVTFRCDPISEHNRLYWYRQTLGQGPEFLTYFQNEAQLEKSRLLSDRFSAERPKGSFSTLEIQRTEQGDSAMYLCASSLPGNPYFGYTFGSGTRLTVV.

This rearrangement joins TRBV11-2 to TRBJ2-3; TRBD2 matches 13 bases. The V gene end was trimmed by 3 bases and the J gene end by 2 bases; junction bases not matched to a gene: 11. Germline V gene data show CDR1 as SGHAT and CDR2 as FQNNGV. The CDR3 has 19 residues. The CDR3 region has the DNA TGTGCCAGCAGCTTCGTCCCGGGACTAGCGGGGTGGTTCACAGATACGCAGTATTTT. Translation gives CASSFVPGLAGWFTDTQYF.

This clonotype came up many times. The genes are TRBV25-1 and TRBJ2-7; the D is unclear. V lost 5 bases and J lost 5, with 10 bases in between. Germline loops: CDR1 MGHDK, CDR2 SYGVNS. The CDR3 totals 12 residues. DNA of the CDR3: TGTGCCAGCAGTCTGACGGTCCACGAGCAGTACTTC. Translating gives CASSLTVHEQYF.

This chain connects TRBV7-9 to TRBJ1-5; no clear D. CDR3 length equals 14 residues. Looked up from germline, CDR1 is SEHNR and CDR2 is FQNEAQ (reference sequence). V was pared by 4 bases and J by 4 bases, with 11 bases between. The DNA of the CDR3 is TGTGCCAGCAGCTCCGACTCCACTAATCAGCCCCAGCATTTT. It translates to CASSSDSTNQPQHF.

This clonotype appeared many times. The chain is built from TRBV29-1 and TRBJ2-5, with unresolved D. Germline V gene lookup returns CDR1 SQVTM and CDR2 ANQGSEA. There are 13 residues in the CDR3. V lost 4 bases and J lost 1, with 10 bases in between. Written as DNA, the CDR3 is TGCAGCGTTGGTATTGTGGTCCAAGAGACCCAGTACTTC. This gives the protein CSVGIVVQETQYF. The variable domain in full, with the rest retrieved from reference TRBV29-1 and TRBJ2-5, is SAVISQKPSRDICQRGTSLTIQCQVDSQVTMMFWYRQQPGQSLTLIATANQGSEATYESGFVIDKFPISRPNLTFSTLTVSNMSPEDSSIYLCSVGIVVQETQYFGPGTRLLVL.

The rearrangement links TRBV2 to TRBJ2-6, with no clear D. Trimming pared 5 bases from V and 1 base from J, leaving 15 bases between. In germline, CDR1 is SNHLY, CDR2 FYNNEI. This CDR3 is 17 amino acids long. The CDR3 loop is CASSQRVTRSGANVLTF. In nucleotides, the CDR3 is TGTGCCAGCAGTCAACGGGTGACTCGATCTGGGGCCAACGTCCTGACTTTC.

The chain combines TRBV6-5 with TRBJ2-1; no firm D call. With 0 bases removed from V and 8 bases from J, the gap between germline ends came to 14 bases. Germline V CDR1 and CDR2: MNHEY, SVGAGI. This CDR3 has 15 amino acids. The CDR3 sequence: CASSYSSISHYEQFF. The CDR3 DNA follows: TGTGCCAGCAGTTACTCGAGCATATCCCATTATGAGCAGTTCTTC.

In this sample, this clonotype turned up a few times. The CDR3 sequence is CASRGQLNTEAFF. CDR3 in DNA: TGTGCCAGCAGGGGACAACTGAACACTGAAGCTTTCTTT. The chain links TRBV28 to TRBJ1-1; D is perhaps TRBD1 (6 bases). Germline-derived CDR1 and CDR2 are MDHEN and SYDVKM. CDR3 length: 13 residues. V lost 6 bases, J lost 0 bases, and 8 bases lay in between. The full variable domain, in which reference TRBV28 and TRBJ1-1 provide the parts outside the CDR3, is DVKVTQSSRYLVKRTGEKVFLECVQDMDHENMFWYRQDPGLGLRLIYFSYDVKMKEKGDIPEGYSVSREKKERFSLILESASTNQTSMYLCASRGQLNTEAFFGQGTRLTVV.

This rearrangement joins TRBV28 to TRBJ2-1, with TRBD1 matching 10 bases. Germline V gene data show CDR1 as MDHEN and CDR2 as SYDVKM. J gave up 10 bases and V 6 bases, and 9 bases lay outside the gene matches. This CDR3 comprises 14 residues. As DNA, the CDR3 is TGTGCCAGCAGGCCTCCGGGACAGGGGTTAGAGCAGTTCTTC. Translating it yields CASRPPGQGLEQFF.

This clonotype came up many times. V gene TRBV6-2 or TRBV6-3 combines with J gene TRBJ2-3, with D unclear. Germline CDR1 reads MNHEY; CDR2 reads SVGEGT. The V end was cut by 5 bases, the J end by 3 bases, with 9 bases between. This CDR3 spans 13 amino acids. DNA for the CDR3: TGTGCCAGCAGTCCCGACCATACAGATACGCAGTATTTT. Protein product: CASSPDHTDTQYF.

In nucleotides, the CDR3 is TGTGCCAGCAGCTTAGTTCCTACATCCTACGAGCAGTACTTC. Encoded protein: CASSLVPTSYEQYF. J is TRBJ2-7 and V is TRBV7-2; D gene uncertain. V was trimmed by 1 base and J by 1 base, leaving 8 bases between them. The CDR3 is made up of 14 amino acids. The germline CDR1 and CDR2 sequences are SGHTA and FQGNSA.

The CDR3 coding sequence is TGTGCCAGCAGTTACGGGGGAACAACTAATGAAAAACTGTTTTTT. It yields the protein CASSYGGTTNEKLFF. The V gene is TRBV6-5, the J gene TRBJ1-4; possible D gene TRBD1, 5 bases. The CDR3 contains 15 residues. V lost 2 bases and J 0 bases, leaving 7 bases between the germline ends. Germline V gene data show CDR1 as MNHEY and CDR2 as SVGAGI.